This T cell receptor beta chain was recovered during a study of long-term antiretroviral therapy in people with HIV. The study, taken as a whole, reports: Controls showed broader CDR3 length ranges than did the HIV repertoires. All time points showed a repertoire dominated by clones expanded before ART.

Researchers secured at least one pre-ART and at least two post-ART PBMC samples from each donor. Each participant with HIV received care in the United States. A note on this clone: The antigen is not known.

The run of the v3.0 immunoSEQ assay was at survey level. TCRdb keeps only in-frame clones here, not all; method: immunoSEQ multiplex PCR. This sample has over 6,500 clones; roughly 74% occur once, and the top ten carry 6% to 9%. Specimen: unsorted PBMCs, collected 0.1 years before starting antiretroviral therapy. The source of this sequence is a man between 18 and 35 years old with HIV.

Here the CDR3 reads CASSPVGETQYF. The CDR3 DNA reads TGTGCCAGCAGCCCAGTGGGAGAGACCCAGTACTTC. V gene TRBV28 combines with J gene TRBJ2-5, with D uncertain. Germline CDR1 MDHEN, CDR2 SYDVKM. This CDR3 comprises 12 residues. Trimming pared 6 bases from V and 4 bases from J, leaving 9 bases between. The full variable domain, rest sourced from reference TRBV28 and TRBJ2-5, is DVKVTQSSRYLVKRTGEKVFLECVQDMDHENMFWYRQDPGLGLRLIYFSYDVKMKEKGDIPEGYSVSREKKERFSLILESASTNQTSMYLCASSPVGETQYFGPGTRLLVL.